What follows are 22 T cell receptor beta chains derived from one specimen sequenced in a study of cytomegalovirus exposure and HLA in healthy donors. Both 60 Vbeta primers and 13 Jbeta primers went into the PCR. Profiled with immunoSEQ multiplex PCR; TCRdb holds only in-frame clones, not every one. The sample table sets out 70,000 or so clones. Sequenced input: PBMCs. These receptors came from a middle-aged man in good health and CMV-seronegative.

This chain connects TRBV18 to TRBJ2-1; 7 positions match TRBD2. CDR1 KGHSH and CDR2 LQKENI come from the germline V gene. V shed 2 bases, J shed 6 bases, and the junction held 4 bases outside the gene matches. The CDR3 length is 14 residues. The CDR3 reads CASSPGGEGNEQFF. The DNA of the CDR3 is TGTGCCAGCTCACCAGGCGGGGAGGGCAATGAGCAGTTCTTC.

The V gene is TRBV11-3, the J gene TRBJ2-3; the D gene is possibly TRBD2 (6 bases). The CDR3 has 15 residues. Germline V gene lookup returns CDR1 SGHNT and CDR2 YENEEA. Deletions cut 5 bases from V and 0 bases from J, with 12 bases between. DNA for the CDR3: TGTGCCAGCAGCATAGGTGGGGGGAGCACAGATACGCAGTATTTT. This encodes CASSIGGGSTDTQYF.

The genes are TRBV19 and TRBJ2-7, with 7 bases matching TRBD2. There are 15 residues in the CDR3. Trimming removed 3 bases from V and 1 base from J; junction bases left unmatched: 6. Germline-derived CDR1 and CDR2 are LNHDA and SQIVND (reference sequence). The CDR3 DNA is TGTGCCAGTAGTATCCAGCGGGGCCCTTCCTACGAGCAGTACTTC. Protein product: CASSIQRGPSYEQYF.

The chain combines TRBV7-2 with TRBJ2-2; TRBD1 matches 9 bases. CDR1 SGHTA and CDR2 FQGNSA come from the germline V gene. V lost 5 bases, J lost 5 bases, and 3 bases stayed unmatched. The CDR3 is 14 residues long. This CDR3 is CASSRGQGTGELFF. Here the CDR3 DNA reads TGTGCCAGCAGCAGGGGACAGGGAACCGGGGAGCTGTTTTTT.

V gene TRBV21-1 combines with J gene TRBJ2-7; the table assigns TRBD1, which was not confirmed against the DNA. TRBV21-1 is a recognized pseudogene. This CDR3 region has 17 residues. The CDR3 here is CASSTEGRGLGDYEQYF. The CDR3 DNA is TGTGCCAGCAGCACGGAGGGTAGGGGGCTAGGAGACTACGAGCAGTACTTC.

The chain has TRBV6-1 and TRBJ1-5; D might be TRBD1 (6 bases). This CDR3 has 14 residues. In germline, CDR1 is MNHNS, CDR2 SASEGT. The V and J ends lost 4 bases and 2 bases respectively, with 9 bases between them. The CDR3 protein is CASSGGQRNQPQHF. The CDR3 DNA is TGTGCCAGCAGTGGGGGACAACGCAATCAGCCCCAGCATTTT.

The V call is TRBV5-8, the J call TRBJ2-5, with a weak D call TRBD1 (6 bases). The V and J ends lost 3 bases and 5 bases respectively, with 17 bases between them. This CDR3 contains 15 residues. Per the germline V gene, CDR1 is SGHTS and CDR2 is YDEGEE. As DNA, the CDR3 is TGTGCCAGCAGCTACCGGACAGATTACTGGGAGACCCAGTACTTC. This translates into CASSYRTDYWETQYF.

J is TRBJ2-7 and V is TRBV29-1; possible D gene TRBD1, 6 bases. The CDR3 consists of 13 residues. Trimming took off 5 bases at V and 5 bases at J, with 16 bases between the two ends. Germline CDR1 and CDR2: SQVTM and ANQGSEA. In nucleotides, the CDR3 is TGCAGCGTTATCAGGGGTACCTTCCACGAGCAGTACTTC. This translates into CSVIRGTFHEQYF.

The chain recombines TRBV6-5 with TRBJ1-6; D uncertain. V dropped 2 bases and J dropped 6 bases, with 5 bases sitting between them. Germline-derived CDR1 and CDR2 are MNHEY and SVGAGI. This CDR3 is 13 amino acids long. This CDR3 reads CASSYGANSPLHF. The CDR3 region has the DNA TGTGCCAGCAGTTACGGAGCTAATTCACCCCTCCACTTT.

The chain links TRBV30 to TRBJ1-2; TRBD1 matches at 11 bases. From germline, CDR1 is GTSNPN and CDR2 SVGIG (reference sequence). This CDR3 region has 18 residues. J was trimmed by 5 bases and V by 3 bases; bases with no gene match: 17. The DNA of the CDR3 is TGTGCCTGGAGCGAAGATCGGACAGGGGGCGCGTTGATTTATGGCTACACCTTC. Its translation: CAWSEDRTGGALIYGYTF.

The rearrangement links TRBV19 to TRBJ1-1; D remains ambiguous. Germline-derived CDR1 and CDR2 are LNHDA and SQIVND (reference sequence). CDR3 size: 16 residues. V lost 3 bases and J lost 5, with 19 bases in between. The CDR3 protein is CASSMPKSRVFTEAFF. The CDR3, as DNA: TGTGCCAGTAGTATGCCAAAGTCGAGGGTCTTTACTGAAGCTTTCTTT. The full variable domain, rest sourced from reference TRBV19 and TRBJ1-1, is DGGITQSPKYLFRKEGQNVTLSCEQNLNHDAMYWYRQDPGQGLRLIYYSQIVNDFQKGDIAEGYSVSREKKESFPLTVTSAQKNPTAFYLCASSMPKSRVFTEAFFGQGTRLTVV.

V is TRBV28 and J is TRBJ1-5, with D possibly TRBD1 on 6 matching bases. V lost 8 bases and J 4 bases, leaving 18 bases between the germline ends. Germline V gives CDR1 MDHEN, CDR2 SYDVKM. This CDR3 comprises 15 residues. CDR3 coding DNA: TGTGCCAGCCTCAGGGCGGGGGCGCTGAATCAGCCCCAGCATTTT. Translated, it gives CASLRAGALNQPQHF.

This chain joins TRBV6-5 and TRBJ2-6, with D perhaps TRBD1 (5 bases). Germline assignment: CDR1 MNHEY and CDR2 SVGAGI. Between the trimmed V and J ends, which lost 6 bases and 0 bases, there was a span of 9 bases. The CDR3 has 15 residues. The CDR3 here is CASRTAPSGANVLTF. DNA of the CDR3: TGTGCCAGCAGGACAGCCCCCTCTGGGGCCAACGTCCTGACTTTC.

The genes are TRBV19 and TRBJ1-1; D may be TRBD1 (5 bases). The CDR3 sequence is 14 residues long. V was trimmed by 3 bases and J by 3 bases, leaving 11 bases between them. Germline CDR1 LNHDA, CDR2 SQIVND (reference sequence). The CDR3 spells CASSMTVRDTEAFF. The DNA for the CDR3 is TGTGCCAGTAGTATGACAGTTCGGGACACTGAAGCTTTCTTT.

The rearrangement uses TRBV6-5 and TRBJ2-1; D is possibly TRBD1 (5 bases). The germline V gene has CDR1 MNHEY and CDR2 SVGAGI. The CDR3 covers 15 residues. Trimming left V 3 bases short and J 6 bases short, with 15 bases between. DNA of the CDR3: TGTGCCAGCAGTTATAGTCTAGGGGCTGCCAATGAGCAGTTCTTC. Translating gives CASSYSLGAANEQFF.

The V gene is TRBV7-2, the J gene TRBJ1-2; D is ambiguous. CDR1 is SGHTA, CDR2 FQGNSA, per germline. Between the trimmed V and J ends, which lost 1 base and 6 bases, there was a span of 12 bases. The CDR3 has 14 amino acids. The CDR3 region has the DNA TGTGCCAGCAGCTTAGGAACGGGATTACATGGCTACACCTTC. It encodes CASSLGTGLHGYTF.

The CDR3 DNA follows: TGTGCCAGTAGTATACAAGTGTCCCAGGAGACCCAGTACTTC. It yields the protein CASSIQVSQETQYF. This rearrangement joins TRBV19 to TRBJ2-5; D unresolved. The CDR3 has 14 amino acids. Looked up from germline, CDR1 is LNHDA and CDR2 is SQIVND (reference sequence). Trimming cost V 2 bases and J 5 bases, with 12 bases left between them.

The chain has TRBV5-1 and TRBJ2-7, with D possibly matching TRBD2 (5 bases). V lost 3 bases to trimming and J lost 0 bases, with 13 bases between them. CDR3 length: 15 residues. CDR1 is SGHRS, CDR2 YFSETQ, per germline. The CDR3 sequence is CASSSSTGISYEQYF. The CDR3 DNA is TGCGCCAGCAGCTCCTCTACGGGGATCTCCTACGAGCAGTACTTC.

The CDR3 region has the DNA TGTGCCAGCAGTTTGTACGGGACAGGGTACGAGCAGTACTTC. It yields the protein CASSLYGTGYEQYF. The V and J genes are TRBV28 and TRBJ2-7, with 9 nucleotides matching TRBD1. The CDR3 spans 14 residues. Germline V gene sequence: CDR1 MDHEN, CDR2 SYDVKM. The V segment lost 3 bases and the J segment 4 bases; nucleotides outside the gene matches: 4.

This chain joins TRBV7-3 and TRBJ2-7; 8 bases are shared with TRBD2. Germline-derived CDR1 and CDR2 are SGHTA and FQGTGA. With V trimmed by 6 bases and J by 5 bases, 12 bases remained unmatched. This CDR3 contains 15 residues. CDR3 protein: CASSSRSGLENEQYF. The CDR3 DNA is TGTGCCAGCAGTTCCCGCTCGGGACTAGAGAACGAGCAGTACTTC. Full variable domain (remainder filled in from reference TRBV7-3 and TRBJ2-7): GAGVSQTPSNKVTEKGKYVELRCDPISGHTALYWYRQSLGQGPEFLIYFQGTGAADDSGLPNDRFFAVRPEGSVSTLKIQRTERGDSAVYLCASSSRSGLENEQYFGPGTRLTVT.

The rearrangement joins TRBV6-1 to TRBJ1-4; 7 nucleotides align to TRBD1. J lost 2 bases, V lost 5 bases, and 5 bases had no gene match. There are 15 residues in the CDR3. The germline gives CDR1 MNHNS, CDR2 SASEGT. The CDR3 protein is CASSSLTGTNEKLFF. The CDR3 nucleotides read TGTGCCAGCAGTTCCCTGACAGGGACTAATGAAAAACTGTTTTTT.

V and J are TRBV15 and TRBJ2-7; D possibly corresponds to TRBD1 (6 bases). Germline CDR1 and CDR2: LNHNV and YYDKDF (reference sequence). This CDR3 region has 13 residues. Trimming removed 3 bases from V and 2 bases from J, with 8 bases in between. The CDR3 spells CATSRGHPYEQYF. The CDR3 nucleotides are TGTGCCACCAGCAGGGGACATCCCTACGAGCAGTACTTC.